This T cell receptor (beta chain) was recorded in a study of early T cells in non-severe SARS-CoV-2 infection. Study-wide points: Anti-spike CD8 responses were favored in VDJdb matching, and private and CD4 specificities were missed.

CDR3 length: 13 amino acids. Germline values: CDR1 MNHNS, CDR2 SASEGT. Trimming pared 4 bases from V and 3 bases from J, leaving 9 bases between. TCRdb re-analysed the 5' RACE reads in MiXCR, keeping a single row per CDR3 protein. The sample lists 70,000 or so distinct CDR3 sequences; approximately 10% were seen once. The sample holds many counts of this clonotype. Its antigen remains unidentified. The chain combines TRBV6-1 with TRBJ1-1; no clear D gene. The source material was whole blood. This TCR came from an adult who was a healthcare worker with PCR-confirmed SARS-CoV-2 infection or an uninfected control (not recorded which). This CDR3 is CASSVRADTEAFF. CDR3 DNA sequence: TGTGCCAGCAGTGTTAGGGCCGACACTGAAGCTTTCTTT.